This T cell receptor (beta chain) was sequenced in a study of blood T cells in healthy people across ages (dated by TCRdb to about 2015). General notes on the study: In model experiments, template switching captured roughly one uniquely barcoded TCR beta cDNA molecule for every two T cells. Age-related changes in TCR beta repertoire diversity were measured in the study by deep sequencing normalized with unique cDNA molecular identifiers. Four age groups were formed from the donors: young (average about 15 years), middle-aged (approximately 42), aged (roughly 58) and long-lived (about 75). Using the same blood draw, the study looked at two additional independent replicas of 1 million unique cDNA reads for two donors, one aged 18 to 30 and the other aged 80 or older. To avoid experimental bias, donors of different ages were randomly spread across the sequencing lanes.

Libraries were made using 5' RACE. Sequencing used an Illumina HiSeq 2500. A second roughly 6 to 11 cycle PCR used a sample-barcoded 5' primer and a J-beta primer mix. A unique molecular identifier was introduced onto each TCR beta cDNA molecule by a template-switch 5' adaptor carrying 12 random nucleotides. Each sample yielded at least 3 million CDR3-containing paired-end reads. First-strand cDNA synthesis was performed from all RNA using the Mint cDNA synthesis kit, with priming by a TRBC-specific oligonucleotide. Following uracil-DNA glycosylase treatment, a first 18-cycle PCR with universal primers M1SS and BC2_uni_R was performed on all cDNA. Under the source paper's analysis protocol: For normalization, 1 million high-quality reads, each with a distinct molecular identifier, were randomly selected from each sample. Reads sharing molecular identifiers were discarded rather than binned into consensus sequences. MiTCR, run with a Q25 quality threshold and the strictest error-elimination algorithm, handled CDR3 identification, clonotype clustering and error correction. A nonparametric unseen species model with Euler transformation was used to estimate a lower bound on total TCR beta diversity. TCRdb's own reprocessing of the public reads used fastp at Q25 and MiXCR and kept productive beta chains. Rows merge per CDR3 protein into single entries with the most common DNA and genes. TCRdb, rather than the study authors, made the V and J calls. For this sample the table gives under 800,000 distinct CDR3 sequences, of which around 21% were detected only once. Clones ranked in the top ten supply roughly 3.7% of the sample.

Of note for this clonotype: Its antigen target is currently unknown. Base qualities are not provided; no much larger clone lies one nucleotide away.

Paper-wide results and their limitations: Bulk unsorted PBMC profiling prevented conclusive comparison of naive and antigen-experienced compartments. The CMV infection status of donors was not known, potentially confounding age-related changes in expanded clonotypes. There was a strong correlation between observed TCR beta diversity and the percentage of naive T cells measured by flow cytometry. Estimates of total diversity based on one million sequenced T cells were regarded as lower bounds and as underestimates. Observed TCR beta diversity per million T cells fell roughly linearly with age, and a significant reduction was already apparent by age roughly 40. Compared with the aged group, the long-lived group had more naive CD4+ T cells, fewer expanded clones and increased TCR diversity, a pattern suggesting age selection.

CDR1 and CDR2 were assigned from the germline V gene (reference sequence) as DFQATT and SNEGSKA. The CDR3 has 14 amino acids, counting the end cysteine and phenylalanine. Only the CDR3 DNA is retained, 42 bases long and in frame from the first base. Systemically healthy Caucasian individuals from Russia, 39 in total and aged about 6 to 90 years, were included as donors. Each donor gave 9 to 10 milliliters of peripheral blood, collected into EDTA-treated Vacutainer tubes. Ficoll-Paque density-gradient centrifugation was used to isolate PBMCs, with at least 7 million per sample. Trizol reagent was used to extract total RNA from PBMCs, with at least 6 micrograms per sample. The percentages of naive CD45RAhigh/CD27high T cells were determined by flow cytometry on a PBMC aliquot from every donor.

This receptor was taken from a man between 65 and 85 years old in good health. The chain is made from TRBV20-1 and TRBJ2-5, with no confident D gene call. The J call may be faulty, since TRBJ2-1 better matches the DNA end. Input material: blood. The CDR3 protein sequence reads: CSARNPLPLNEQFF. The nucleotides read TGCAGTGCTAGAAACCCACTTCCCCTGAATGAGCAGTTCTTC.